The clone carrying this T cell receptor (beta chain) was observed many times. Its specificity is unknown. There were TCR beta CDR3 regions amplified from RNA transcripts. During a first-round RT-PCR of the TCR CDR3, the HTBI primer set was used. One entry per CDR3 protein, called by TCRdb with MiXCR from the multiplex PCR reads. The table shows about 700,000 distinct CDR3 sequences, with about 15% occurring only once. Using approximately 10 ml of fresh peripheral blood, PBMCs were prepared. The data originate from a study of T cells in Graves' hyperthyroidism and ophthalmopathy. Study details: Peripheral blood samples were taken at initial diagnosis, prior to any treatment.

Germline V gene data show CDR1 as MNHNS and CDR2 as SASEGT. The CDR3 has 14 residues. V lost 8 bases and J lost 4; bases outside the gene matches: 6. Broader study findings: Expanded thyroid clonotypes (above 0.001) were mostly also found in blood.

The sample comprised blood. The sequence came from a woman aged 18 to 35 with Graves' hyperthyroidism. This chain connects TRBV6-1 to TRBJ1-2, with 11 bases identical to TRBD1. The CDR3 region has the DNA TGTGCCAGCTGGACAGGGGGCGCGGGCTATGGCTACACCTTC. It translates to CASWTGGAGYGYTF.